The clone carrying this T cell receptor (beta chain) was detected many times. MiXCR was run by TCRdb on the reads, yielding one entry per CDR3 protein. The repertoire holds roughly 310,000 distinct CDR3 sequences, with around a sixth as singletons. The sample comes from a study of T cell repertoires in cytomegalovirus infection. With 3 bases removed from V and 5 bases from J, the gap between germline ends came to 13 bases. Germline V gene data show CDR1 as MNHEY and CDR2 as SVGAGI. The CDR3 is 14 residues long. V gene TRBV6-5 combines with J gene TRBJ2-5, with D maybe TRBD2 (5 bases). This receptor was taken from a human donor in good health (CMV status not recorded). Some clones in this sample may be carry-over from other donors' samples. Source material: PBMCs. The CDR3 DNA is TGTGCCAGCAGTTATCGGGATACCACGGAGACCCAGTACTTC. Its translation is CASSYRDTTETQYF.